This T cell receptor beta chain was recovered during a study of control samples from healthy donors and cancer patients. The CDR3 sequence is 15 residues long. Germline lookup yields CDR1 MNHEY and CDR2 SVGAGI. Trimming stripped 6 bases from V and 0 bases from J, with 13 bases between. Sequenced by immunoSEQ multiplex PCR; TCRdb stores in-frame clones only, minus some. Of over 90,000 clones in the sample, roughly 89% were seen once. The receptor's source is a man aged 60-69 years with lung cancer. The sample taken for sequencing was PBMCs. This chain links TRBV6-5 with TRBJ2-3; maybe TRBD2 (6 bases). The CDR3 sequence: CASRGRELSTDTQYF. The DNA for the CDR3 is TGTGCCAGCAGGGGCCGGGAGCTTAGCACAGATACGCAGTATTTT.